These 25 T cell receptor beta chains were sequenced from one sample in a study of CD8+ T cells in alopecia areata. Reverse transcription of extracted RNA yielded cDNA, which provided the sequencing template. Only in-frame clones appear in the TCRdb table, and some are missing; sequencing was by immunoSEQ multiplex PCR. The sample records more than 95,000 clones, about 50% being singletons. The sequenced sample was NKG2D-low CD8+ T cells sorted from blood. The receptors shown here come from a human donor with alopecia areata.

This clone came up a few times. This sequence joins TRBV29-1 and TRBJ2-1; no clear D. The CDR3 totals 12 residues. The V gene's germline CDR1 is SQVTM and CDR2 ANQGSEA. V lost 4 bases to trimming and J lost 2 bases, with 6 bases between them. CDR3 region: CSVAVAYNEQFF. The CDR3, as DNA: TGCAGCGTTGCGGTCGCCTACAATGAGCAGTTCTTC.

The J gene is TRBJ2-1, the V gene TRBV6-4; D assignment may be TRBD1 or TRBD2 (5 bases each). The CDR3 has 16 residues. The germline V gene has CDR1 MRHNA and CDR2 SNTAGT. Deletions cut 2 bases from V and 5 bases from J, with 16 bases between. The CDR3 sequence is CASSDVSVRDDNEQFF. DNA for the CDR3: TGTGCCAGCAGTGACGTGTCCGTCCGGGACGACAATGAGCAGTTCTTC.

J is TRBJ2-2 and V is TRBV29-1, with D tentatively TRBD1 or TRBD2 (5 bases each). V was trimmed by 5 bases and J by 6 bases, leaving 19 bases between them. From germline, CDR1 is SQVTM and CDR2 ANQGSEA. The CDR3 totals 15 residues. DNA of the CDR3: TGCAGCGTTCCGCCCACCCCAGGGACGTCCGGGGAGCTGTTTTTT. It codes for CSVPPTPGTSGELFF.

A few counts support this clone. This sequence joins TRBV30 and TRBJ2-4; D is unresolved. V was clipped by 0 bases and J by 9 bases, with 12 bases between them. Germline V lookup: CDR1 GTSNPN, CDR2 SVGIG (reference sequence). This CDR3 has 13 residues. CDR3 nucleotide sequence: TGTGCCTGGAGTGTAACCAGCGAAGTCATTCAGTACTTC. Encoded protein: CAWSVTSEVIQYF.

V usage is TRBV27 and J usage is TRBJ2-7; TRBD2 aligns across 7 bases. Germline CDR1 reads MNHEY; CDR2 reads SMNVEV (reference sequence). This CDR3 is built from 15 residues. V was pared by 2 bases and J by 6 bases, with 10 bases of the junction left unmatched. The CDR3 coding sequence is TGTGCCAGCAGTTTAATAGGAAGTGGCGGGGGCGAGCAGTACTTC. This translates into CASSLIGSGGGEQYF.

The chain couples TRBV29-1 to TRBJ2-7, with TRBD1 matching over 9 bases. Per germline, CDR1 SQVTM and CDR2 ANQGSEA. The CDR3 consists of 14 residues. J gave up 7 bases and V 7 bases, and 14 bases lay outside the gene matches. The CDR3 DNA sequence: TGCAGCGCGATTCGGGAGGACAGGGGTCTAGAGCAGTACTTC. This codes for CSAIREDRGLEQYF.

The chain has TRBV29-1 and TRBJ2-7, with D unclear. Trimming took off 7 bases at V and 1 base at J, with 14 bases between the two ends. Germline V lookup: CDR1 SQVTM, CDR2 ANQGSEA. The CDR3 has 13 amino acids. As DNA, the CDR3 is TGCAGCGCCGTCGAAGGGTTTTCCTACGAGCAGTACTTC. Its protein product is CSAVEGFSYEQYF.

The chain uses TRBV27 and TRBJ2-7; either TRBD1 or TRBD2 may supply D (5 bases each). V was shortened by 2 bases and J by 2 bases, with 10 bases between the two germline ends. The CDR3 contains 14 residues. Germline CDR1 is MNHEY and CDR2 is SMNVEV (reference sequence). The CDR3 region has the DNA TGTGCCAGCAGTTTAGGGGTGGGACCCTACGAGCAGTACTTC. Translating gives CASSLGVGPYEQYF.

This sequence joins TRBV28 and TRBJ2-7; no clear D. The V gene lost 5 bases and the J gene lost 3 bases, with 5 bases spanning the gap. This CDR3 spans 11 amino acids. Germline CDR1 is MDHEN and CDR2 is SYDVKM. CDR3 coding DNA: TGTGCCAGCAGTCTCGACTACGAGCAGTACTTC. It translates to CASSLDYEQYF.

This clone was seen more than once but under ten times. The rearrangement links TRBV5-6 to TRBJ2-1; D is undetermined. The V end was cut by 3 bases, the J end by 6 bases, with 10 bases between. Germline lookup yields CDR1 SGHDT and CDR2 YYEEEE. The CDR3 is 13 amino acids. DNA for the CDR3: TGTGCCAGCAGCTGGGCAACGGTCAATGAGCAGTTCTTC. It codes for CASSWATVNEQFF.

This clone was observed a handful of times. The genes are TRBV9 and TRBJ2-1; D may be TRBD1 (6 bases). The CDR3 has 13 amino acids. Trimming pared 0 bases from V and 10 bases from J, leaving 11 bases between. In germline, CDR1 is SGDLS, CDR2 YYNGEE. The CDR3 spells CASSVGSDREQFF. CDR3 coding DNA: TGTGCCAGCAGCGTAGGATCGGACAGAGAGCAGTTCTTC.

This clone was seen only a few times. The chain couples TRBV30 to TRBJ2-1, with D hard to call. This CDR3 has 13 amino acids. V was shortened by 5 bases and J by 3 bases, with 11 bases between the two germline ends. Looked up from germline, CDR1 is GTSNPN and CDR2 is SVGIG (reference sequence). CDR3 bases: TGTGCCTGGGGGCAAGTGAACTACAATGAGCAGTTCTTC. The encoded protein is CAWGQVNYNEQFF.

The V call is TRBV20-1, the J call TRBJ2-7; D gene ambiguous. The CDR3 loop spans 10 amino acids. Germline lookup yields CDR1 DFQATT and CDR2 SNEGSKA (reference sequence). Trimming took 3 bases from V and 11 from J, leaving 11 bases between them. CDR3 DNA: TGCAGTGCTAGGGAAATAGCAGAGTACTTC. Translated: CSAREIAEYF.

This rearrangement joins TRBV4-3 to TRBJ2-5; D is uncertain. CDR1 and CDR2 from the germline V gene are LGHNA and YSLEER. The CDR3 totals 13 residues. The V gene lost 3 bases and the J gene lost 7 bases, with 12 bases spanning the gap. The CDR3 sequence: CASSHFFPGTQYF. Written as DNA, the CDR3 is TGCGCCAGCAGCCATTTTTTCCCGGGGACCCAGTACTTC.

The chain couples TRBV2 to TRBJ2-1; TRBD2 agrees at 10 bases. V lost 6 bases to trimming and J lost 4 bases; unmatched junction nucleotides: 6. The CDR3 length is 15 residues. Germline V gene sequence: CDR1 SNHLY, CDR2 FYNNEI. The CDR3, as DNA: TGTGCCAGCAGAGCAGCGGGAGGGGAGTACAATGAGCAGTTCTTC. It encodes CASRAAGGEYNEQFF.

V and J are TRBV5-1 and TRBJ2-1; D gene uncertain. Germline lookup yields CDR1 SGHRS and CDR2 YFSETQ. The CDR3 extends over 12 amino acids. V dropped 7 bases and J dropped 9 bases, with 14 bases sitting between them. CDR3 coding DNA: TGCGCCAGCGCGATTCACGGTACTGAGCAGTTCTTC. Amino acids: CASAIHGTEQFF.

The rearrangement uses TRBV6-5 and TRBJ2-4; D could derive from TRBD1 or TRBD2 (5 bases each). This CDR3 is 14 amino acids long. V was trimmed by 4 bases and J by 2 bases, leaving 9 bases between them. CDR1 is MNHEY and CDR2 is SVGAGI in the germline V gene. CDR3 sequence (DNA): TGTGCCAGCAGTTTGGGGGAGACCAAAAACATTCAGTACTTC. It specifies CASSLGETKNIQYF.

This chain joins TRBV20-1 and TRBJ2-1, with D hard to call. CDR3 length: 10 amino acids. Trimming took off 6 bases at V and 9 bases at J, with 9 bases between the two ends. Germline CDR1 reads DFQATT; CDR2 reads SNEGSKA (reference sequence). CDR3 protein: CSAPFGEQFF. CDR3 in DNA: TGCAGTGCCCCCTTTGGTGAGCAGTTCTTC.

V gene TRBV11-2 combines with J gene TRBJ2-3, with 11 bases fitting TRBD2. V was clipped by 5 bases and J by 2 bases; unmatched bases: 9. Germline V CDR1 and CDR2: SGHAT, FQNNGV. The CDR3 is 17 amino acids. As DNA, the CDR3 is TGTGCCAGCAGCCCGGGACTAGCGGCCCTCCTCACAGATACGCAGTATTTT. Translating gives CASSPGLAALLTDTQYF.

The rearrangement links TRBV5-6 to TRBJ2-5, with 8 bases identical to TRBD2. V trimming: 4 bases; J trimming: 5 bases; junction bases outside the gene matches: 10. This CDR3 has 15 amino acids. CDR1 and CDR2 (germline): SGHDT, YYEEEE. The CDR3 here is CASSPMAGGGETQYF. The CDR3 DNA reads TGTGCCAGCAGCCCTATGGCGGGAGGCGGGGAGACCCAGTACTTC.

The rearrangement links TRBV11-3 to TRBJ2-3; D may match TRBD1 or TRBD2 (5 bases each). Germline CDR1 SGHNT, CDR2 YENEEA. Trimming left V 1 base short and J 5 bases short, with 13 bases between. The CDR3 covers 15 residues. The DNA for the CDR3 is TGTGCCAGCAGCTTAGTGGGGACCCATAAAGATACGCAGTATTTT. Its translation is CASSLVGTHKDTQYF.

J is TRBJ2-5 and V is TRBV29-1; D unresolved. This CDR3 is 9 amino acids long. V was cut by 5 bases and J by 5 bases, with 3 bases left in between. Germline V CDR1 and CDR2: SQVTM, ANQGSEA. The CDR3 sequence: CSVQETQYF. Written as DNA, the CDR3 is TGCAGCGTTCAGGAGACCCAGTACTTC.

Details on this clone: The sample carries other DNA sequences with the same CDR3. The chain has TRBV27 and TRBJ1-1; D ambiguous. The germline V and J ends were trimmed by 3 bases and 2 bases, with 7 bases remaining between them. This CDR3 spans 13 amino acids. Germline V gene lookup returns CDR1 MNHEY and CDR2 SMNVEV (reference sequence). CDR3 nucleotide sequence: TGTGCCAGCAGTTTGGGCAGTAACACTGAAGCTTTCTTT. Its translation is CASSLGSNTEAFF.

This rearrangement joins TRBV14 to TRBJ2-5, with D unclear. The CDR3 is made up of 15 amino acids. V shed 0 bases and J shed 5 bases, with 13 bases lying between them. Germline V gene sequence: CDR1 SGHDN, CDR2 FVKESK. CDR3 nucleotides: TGTGCCAGCAGCCAAGATTTTGATAGTTTGGAGACCCAGTACTTC. It translates to CASSQDFDSLETQYF.

This clone appeared once. The rearrangement links TRBV27 to TRBJ2-7, with TRBD2 matching over 8 bases. Germline V gene lookup returns CDR1 MNHEY and CDR2 SMNVEV (reference sequence). Unmatched junction bases numbered 11, after V lost 4 bases and J lost 3 bases. The CDR3 covers 16 residues. CDR3 residues: CASSSSLAATLYEQYF. The CDR3 region has the DNA TGTGCCAGCAGTTCCTCACTAGCGGCCACCCTCTACGAGCAGTACTTC.